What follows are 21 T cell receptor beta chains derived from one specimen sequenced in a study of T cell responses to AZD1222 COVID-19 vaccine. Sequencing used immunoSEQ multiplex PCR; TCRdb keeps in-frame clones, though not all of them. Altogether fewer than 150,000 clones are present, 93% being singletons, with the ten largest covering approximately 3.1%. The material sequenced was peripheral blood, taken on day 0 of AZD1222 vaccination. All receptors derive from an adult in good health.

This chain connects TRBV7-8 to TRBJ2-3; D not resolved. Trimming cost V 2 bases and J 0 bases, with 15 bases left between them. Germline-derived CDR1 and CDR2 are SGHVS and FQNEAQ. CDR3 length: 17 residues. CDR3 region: CASSLRRFPSSTDTQYF. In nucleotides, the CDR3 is TGTGCCAGCAGCTTAAGGCGGTTCCCTTCTAGCACAGATACGCAGTATTTT.

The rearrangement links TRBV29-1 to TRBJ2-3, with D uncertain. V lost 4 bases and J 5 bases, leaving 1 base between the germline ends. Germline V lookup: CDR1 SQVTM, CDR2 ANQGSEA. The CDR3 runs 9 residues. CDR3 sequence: CSVGDTQYF. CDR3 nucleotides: TGCAGCGTTGGAGATACGCAGTATTTT.

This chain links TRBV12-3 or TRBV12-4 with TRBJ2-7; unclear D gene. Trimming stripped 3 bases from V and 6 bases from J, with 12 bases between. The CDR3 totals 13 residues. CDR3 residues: CASSLRIEGEQYF. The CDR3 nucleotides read TGTGCCAGCAGTTTGAGGATAGAAGGCGAGCAGTACTTC.

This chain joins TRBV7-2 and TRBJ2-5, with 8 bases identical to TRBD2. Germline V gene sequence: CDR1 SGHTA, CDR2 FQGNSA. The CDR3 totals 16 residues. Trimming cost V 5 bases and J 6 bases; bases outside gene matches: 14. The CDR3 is CASSLPEREISKTQYF. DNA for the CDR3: TGTGCCAGCAGCCTGCCGGAGCGGGAGATTAGCAAGACCCAGTACTTC.

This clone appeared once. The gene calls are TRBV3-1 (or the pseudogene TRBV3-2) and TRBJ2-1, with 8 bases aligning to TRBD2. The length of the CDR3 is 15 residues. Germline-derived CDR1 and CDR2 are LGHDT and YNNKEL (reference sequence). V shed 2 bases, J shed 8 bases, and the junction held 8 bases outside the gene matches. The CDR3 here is CASSQHQREFDEQFF. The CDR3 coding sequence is TGTGCCAGCAGCCAACATCAGCGGGAGTTCGATGAGCAGTTCTTC.

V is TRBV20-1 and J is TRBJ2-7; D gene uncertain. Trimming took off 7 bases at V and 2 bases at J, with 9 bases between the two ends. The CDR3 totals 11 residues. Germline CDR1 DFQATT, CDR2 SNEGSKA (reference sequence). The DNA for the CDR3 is TGCAGTGTCCTAGACACCTACGAGCAGTACTTC. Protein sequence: CSVLDTYEQYF.

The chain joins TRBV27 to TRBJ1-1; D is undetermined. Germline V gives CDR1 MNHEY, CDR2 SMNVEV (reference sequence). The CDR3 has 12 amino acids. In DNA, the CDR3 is TGTTGCCGAGGACCCGTGAACACTGAAGCTTTCTTT. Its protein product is CCRGPVNTEAFF.

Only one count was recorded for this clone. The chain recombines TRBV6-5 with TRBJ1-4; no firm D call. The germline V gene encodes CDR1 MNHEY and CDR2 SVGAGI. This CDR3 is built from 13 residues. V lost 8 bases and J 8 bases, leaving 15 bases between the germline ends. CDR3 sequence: CASGQRIGEKLFF. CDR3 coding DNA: TGTGCCAGCGGTCAAAGGATCGGGGAAAAACTGTTTTTT.

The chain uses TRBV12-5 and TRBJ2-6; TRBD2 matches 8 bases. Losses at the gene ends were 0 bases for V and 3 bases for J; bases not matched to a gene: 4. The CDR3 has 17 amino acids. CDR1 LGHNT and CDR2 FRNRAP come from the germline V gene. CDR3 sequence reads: CASGLVGGEVGANVLTF. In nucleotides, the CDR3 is TGTGCTAGTGGTTTGGTCGGGGGGGAGGTTGGGGCCAACGTCCTGACTTTC.

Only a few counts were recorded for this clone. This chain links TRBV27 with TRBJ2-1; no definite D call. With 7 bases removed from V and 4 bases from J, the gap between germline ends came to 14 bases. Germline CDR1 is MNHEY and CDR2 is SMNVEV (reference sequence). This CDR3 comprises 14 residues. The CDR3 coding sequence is TGTGCCAGCACTTACCGAATAGGGTACAATGAGCAGTTCTTC. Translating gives CASTYRIGYNEQFF.

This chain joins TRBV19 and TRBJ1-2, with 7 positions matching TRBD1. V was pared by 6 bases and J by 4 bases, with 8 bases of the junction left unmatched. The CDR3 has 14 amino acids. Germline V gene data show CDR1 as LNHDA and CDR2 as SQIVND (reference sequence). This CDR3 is CASRLTGLSYGYTF. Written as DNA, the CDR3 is TGTGCCAGTAGGCTGACAGGGTTAAGCTATGGCTACACCTTC.

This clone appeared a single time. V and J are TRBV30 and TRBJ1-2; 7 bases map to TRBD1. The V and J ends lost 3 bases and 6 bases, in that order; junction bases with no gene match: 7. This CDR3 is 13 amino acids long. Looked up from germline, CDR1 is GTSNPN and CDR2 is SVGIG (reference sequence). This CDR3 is CAWSKLQGNGYTF. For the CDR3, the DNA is TGTGCCTGGAGCAAACTACAGGGGAATGGCTACACCTTC. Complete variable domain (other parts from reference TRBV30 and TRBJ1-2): SQTIHQWPATLVQPVGSPLSLECTVEGTSNPNLYWYRQAAGRGLQLLFYSVGIGQISSEVPQNLSASRPQDRQFILSSKKLLLSDSGFYLCAWSKLQGNGYTFGSGTRLTVV.

The CDR3 spells CASRPETAYYGYTF. In DNA, the CDR3 is TGTGCCAGCAGGCCCGAGACAGCCTACTATGGCTACACCTTC. V is TRBV2 and J is TRBJ1-2, with a possible D match to TRBD1 (5 bases). CDR3 length: 14 residues. V was trimmed by 6 bases and J by 3 bases, leaving 14 bases between them. CDR1 and CDR2 (germline): SNHLY, FYNNEI.

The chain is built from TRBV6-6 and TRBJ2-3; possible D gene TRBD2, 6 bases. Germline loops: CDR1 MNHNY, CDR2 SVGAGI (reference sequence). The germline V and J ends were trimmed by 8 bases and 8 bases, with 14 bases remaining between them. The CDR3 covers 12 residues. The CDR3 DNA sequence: TGTGCCAGCGCTCTTGGGACTGCTACGCAGTATTTT. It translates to CASALGTATQYF.

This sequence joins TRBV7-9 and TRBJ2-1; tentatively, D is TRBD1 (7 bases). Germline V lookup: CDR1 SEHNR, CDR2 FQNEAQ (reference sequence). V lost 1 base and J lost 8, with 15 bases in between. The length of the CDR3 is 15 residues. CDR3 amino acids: CASSLVAGRGHEQFF. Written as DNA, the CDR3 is TGTGCCAGCAGCTTAGTGGCGGGAAGGGGGCATGAGCAGTTCTTC.

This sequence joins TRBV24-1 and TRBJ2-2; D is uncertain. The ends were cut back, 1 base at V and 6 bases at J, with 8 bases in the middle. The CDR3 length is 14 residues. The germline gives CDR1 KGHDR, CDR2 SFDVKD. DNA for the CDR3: TGTGCCACCAGTGATTTCCTATCATCCGGGGAGCTGTTTTTT. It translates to CATSDFLSSGELFF.

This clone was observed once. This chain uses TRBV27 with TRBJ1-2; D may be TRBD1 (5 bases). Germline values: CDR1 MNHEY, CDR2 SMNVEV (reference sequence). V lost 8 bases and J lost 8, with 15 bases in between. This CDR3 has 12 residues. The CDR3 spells CASLSGLGGYTF. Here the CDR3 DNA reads TGTGCCAGCTTATCGGGGCTGGGGGGCTACACCTTC.

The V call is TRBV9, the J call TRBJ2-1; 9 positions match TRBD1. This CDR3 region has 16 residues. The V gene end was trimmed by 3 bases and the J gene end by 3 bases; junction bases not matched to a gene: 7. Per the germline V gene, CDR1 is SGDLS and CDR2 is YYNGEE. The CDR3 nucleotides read TGTGCCAGCAGCGCCTACACAGGGGGCAGCTACAATGAGCAGTTCTTC. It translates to CASSAYTGGSYNEQFF.

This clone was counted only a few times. The CDR3 DNA is TGTGCCAGCAGTGAGCGGAGCTTTTACAATGAGCAGTTCTTC. Translation gives CASSERSFYNEQFF. The chain carries TRBV27 and TRBJ2-1, with a tentative D call TRBD2 (5 bases). V lost 5 bases, J lost 4 bases, and 12 bases lay in between. The germline CDR1 and CDR2 sequences are MNHEY and SMNVEV (reference sequence). The CDR3 covers 14 residues.

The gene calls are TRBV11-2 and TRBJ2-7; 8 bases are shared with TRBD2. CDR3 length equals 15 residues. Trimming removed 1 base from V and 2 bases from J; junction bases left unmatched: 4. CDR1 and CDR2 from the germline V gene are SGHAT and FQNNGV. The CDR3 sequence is CASSLGLAGTYEQYF. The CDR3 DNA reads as TGTGCCAGCAGCTTAGGCTTAGCGGGGACCTACGAGCAGTACTTC.

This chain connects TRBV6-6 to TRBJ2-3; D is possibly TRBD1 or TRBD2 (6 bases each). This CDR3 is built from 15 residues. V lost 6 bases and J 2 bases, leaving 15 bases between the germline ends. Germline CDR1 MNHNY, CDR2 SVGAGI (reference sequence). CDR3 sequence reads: CASRTRGAPTDTQYF. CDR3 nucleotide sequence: TGTGCCAGCAGGACAAGGGGGGCCCCCACAGATACGCAGTATTTT.